The following is a T cell receptor (beta chain) sequence with its context. Its antigen remains unidentified. No base qualities exist here, and no much larger clone lies one base off it. This record comes from a study of T cell responses to AZD1222 COVID-19 vaccine (dated by TCRdb to the early 2020s). Background on the whole study: A total of 233 trial participants underwent TCR sequencing, of whom about 210 received two doses of AZD1222 and 26 received two doses of the MenACWY control vaccine. Enrollment into the trials was organized by age into subgroups of 18-55, 56-69 and 70-plus years, and those subgroups contained roughly 140, 27 and 60 TCR-sequenced participants, respectively. General conclusions and limits of the study: The vaccine-associated CD4 TCRs covered the entire spike protein, and the dominant responses fell in regions 160-218 and 743-854. Conclusions about previously exposed vaccinees are limited because only five or six AZD1222 recipients were SARS-CoV-2 seropositive at baseline. Participants were mostly white British and included more females than males, and it was suggested by the authors that clonal diversity may have been underestimated. Reportedly, almost half of the unique spike-specific TCRs recognized epitopes lying outside the regions that are mutated in the B.1.351 and B.1.1.7 variants. After two AZD1222 doses, both the breadth and the depth of spike-specific TCRs were significantly higher than at day 0 and than in MenACWY recipients. The 56-69-year group was small, and its depth increase did not reach significance, likely because of low power. Because no samples from the day 14 peak response were available, repertoires could be characterized only after the peak T cell response.

The CDR3 regions of human TCRbeta chains were analyzed by immunosequencing. Per the authors' processing: Repertoire TCRs were checked for matches against a reference library of SARS-CoV-2-specific TCRs that had been generated using the MIRA antigen-specificity platform. Breadth was defined as the fraction of unique TCRs that were SARS-CoV-2-associated, and depth was defined as the fraction of total T cells that were SARS-CoV-2-associated. Using the MIRA data, every spike-specific TCR was mapped to the spike region that the TCR reacted to and assigned to either a CD4 or a CD8 class. Log10-transformed breadth and depth values were compared by one-way ANOVA with Sidak's multiple comparisons tests. The table was pulled from immuneACCESS by TCRdb, which kept in-frame rearrangements only. Such tables lose some clones; where checked, under half of the loss comes from unresolved V genes, and the rest has no known cause. The V and J calls and the clone size are those of that table, but D and trimming were determined from the DNA. The sample table lists roughly 180,000 clones, over 85% of them with a count of one. The ten largest make up roughly 1% of the sample.

The time point label, read with the paper, signifies: about 28 days (+/-7) after the second vaccine dose. Per the publication, the treatment or condition label means: meningococcal conjugate vaccine given as trial control. Samples from vaccinated people were obtained from the UK trials COV001 and COV002, which included a single-blind randomized controlled phase 2/3 trial of AZD1222 (ChAdOx1 nCoV-19) in healthy adults. For TCRbeta chain sequencing, PBMC samples from trial participants were taken at day 0 and at day 28 after the second dose. The CDR3 contains 14 residues, cysteine and phenylalanine counted. The only DNA kept is the CDR3, 42 bases in frame from the first base. V loses 6 bases, J loses 3 bases, and the germline ends lie 11 bases apart. Sequences MGHDK (CDR1) and SYGVNS (CDR2) are obtained from the germline V gene.

The sequence derives from an adult who received the MenACWY meningococcal vaccine as a control. Source: peripheral blood, taken 28 days after the second dose of the MenACWY control vaccine. The receptor chain draws on TRBV25-1 and TRBJ1-4; the D gene assignment is ambiguous. The DNA reads TGTGCCAGCAGCCCCCGGGGAGCTAATGAAAAACTGTTTTTT. This sequence encodes CASSPRGANEKLFF.